This TCR beta chain emerged from a study of regulatory T cells in long-lasting Graves disease. TCR beta libraries were built with iRepertoire HTBI primers and Arm-PCR of CDR3 regions. TCRdb used MiXCR to reprocess the multiplex PCR reads, holding one entry per CDR3 protein. The repertoire has 600,000 to 850,000 distinct CDR3 sequences, 25% to 35% of them found once; the top ten carry around 40%. The sample's time point: persistent/refractory GD, antithyroid drugs over 5 years with positive TRAb. Preparation of the TCR library used RNA extracted from PBMCs. The CDR3 consists of 15 residues. Trimming took 5 bases from V and 6 from J; bases not matched to a gene: 10. CDR1 SGHAT and CDR2 FQDESV come from the germline V gene (reference sequence).

The chain carries TRBV11-1 and TRBJ1-5, with 7 bases lining up with TRBD1. The TCR sequence derives from a female donor with Graves disease. The sample here was peripheral blood mononuclear cells (PBMCs), taken when the disease was refractory, from a patient treated with antithyroid drugs. The DNA of the CDR3 is TGTGCCAGCAGCGGCCTGGGACAGCAGAGTCAGCCCCAGCATTTT. Amino acids: CASSGLGQQSQPQHF. The full variable domain, completed using reference TRBV11-1 and TRBJ1-5, is EAEVAQSPRYKITEKSQAVAFWCDPISGHATLYWYRQILGQGPELLVQFQDESVVDDSQLPKDRFSAERLKGVDSTLKIQPAELGDSAMYLCASSGLGQQSQPQHFGDGTRLSIL.